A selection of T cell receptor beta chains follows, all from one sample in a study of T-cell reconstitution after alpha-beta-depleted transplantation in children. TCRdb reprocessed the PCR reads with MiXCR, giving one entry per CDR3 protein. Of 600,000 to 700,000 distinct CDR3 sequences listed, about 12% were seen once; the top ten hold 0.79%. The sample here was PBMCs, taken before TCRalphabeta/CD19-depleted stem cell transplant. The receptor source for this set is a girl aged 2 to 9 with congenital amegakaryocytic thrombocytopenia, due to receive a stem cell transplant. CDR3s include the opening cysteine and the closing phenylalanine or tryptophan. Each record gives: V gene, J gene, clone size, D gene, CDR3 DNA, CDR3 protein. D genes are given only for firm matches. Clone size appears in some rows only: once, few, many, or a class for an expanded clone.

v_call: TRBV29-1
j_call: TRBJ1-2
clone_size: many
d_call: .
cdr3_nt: TGCAGCGCCGAAAGTCCGGATTATGGCTACACCTTC
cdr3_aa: CSAESPDYGYTF

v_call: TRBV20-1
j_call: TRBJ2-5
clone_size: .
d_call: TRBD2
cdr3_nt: TGCAGTGCGATTTTAGCGGGAGTAAATCAAGAGACCCAGTACTTC
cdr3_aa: CSAILAGVNQETQYF

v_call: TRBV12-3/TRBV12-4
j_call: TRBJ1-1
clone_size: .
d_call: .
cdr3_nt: TGTGCCAGCAGATCTCTAAAAAGGGGGTTTCGGACAGACATGAACACTGAAGCTTTCTTT
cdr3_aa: CASRSLKRGFRTDMNTEAFF

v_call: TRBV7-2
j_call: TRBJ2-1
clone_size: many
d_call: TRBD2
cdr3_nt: TGTGCCAGCAGCTTAGCCGGGACTAACAATGAGCAGTTCTTC
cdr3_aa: CASSLAGTNNEQFF

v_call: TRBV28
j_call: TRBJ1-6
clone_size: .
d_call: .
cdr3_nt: TGTGCCAGCAGTACGACGGGGGGGTGGTCACCCCTCCACTTT
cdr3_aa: CASSTTGGWSPLHF

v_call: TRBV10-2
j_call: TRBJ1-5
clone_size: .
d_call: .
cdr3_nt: TGCGCCAGCAGACCCCAGGGGTATGGCAATCAGCCCCAGCATTTT
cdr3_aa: CASRPQGYGNQPQHF

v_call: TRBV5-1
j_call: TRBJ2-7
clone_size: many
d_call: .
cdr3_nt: TGCGCCAGCAGCACCGGATCTTCGAGTCTTTACGAGCAGTACTTC
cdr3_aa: CASSTGSSSLYEQYF

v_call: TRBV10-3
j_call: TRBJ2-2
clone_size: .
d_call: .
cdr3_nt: TGTGCCATCAGGAGGACAGTCGCGAACACCGGGGAGCTGTTTTTT
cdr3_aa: CAIRRTVANTGELFF

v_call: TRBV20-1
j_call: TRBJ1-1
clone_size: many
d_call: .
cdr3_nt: TGCAGTGCTAGAGCTTTAATGAACACTGAAGCTTTCTTT
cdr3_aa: CSARALMNTEAFF

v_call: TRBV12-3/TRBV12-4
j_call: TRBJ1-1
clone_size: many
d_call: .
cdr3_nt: TGTGCCAGCAATCCTTCTAGTGGGGGCTTCACTGAAGCTTTCTTT
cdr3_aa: CASNPSSGGFTEAFF

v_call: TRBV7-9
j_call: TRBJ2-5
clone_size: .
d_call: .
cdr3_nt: TGTGCCAGCAGCTTAGTTAGTATAGAGACCCAGTACTTC
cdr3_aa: CASSLVSIETQYF

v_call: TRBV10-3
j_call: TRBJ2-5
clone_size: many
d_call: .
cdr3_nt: TGTGCCACCCTCTCTAGGGCGGGGGAGACCCAGTACTTC
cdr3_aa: CATLSRAGETQYF

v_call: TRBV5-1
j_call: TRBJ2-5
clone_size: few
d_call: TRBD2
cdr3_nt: TGCGCCAGCAGTCCAGCGGGAGGAAGCGAGACCCAGTACTTC
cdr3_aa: CASSPAGGSETQYF

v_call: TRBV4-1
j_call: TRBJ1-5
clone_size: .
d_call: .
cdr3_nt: TGCGCCAGCAGCCCGTGGGGAGGGAACGGTCAGCCCCAGCATTTT
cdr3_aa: CASSPWGGNGQPQHF

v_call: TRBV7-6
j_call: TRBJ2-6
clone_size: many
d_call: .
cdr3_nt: TGTGCCAGCAGCTTACTTCGGCAGGCTGGGGCCAACGTCCTGACTTTC
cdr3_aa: CASSLLRQAGANVLTF

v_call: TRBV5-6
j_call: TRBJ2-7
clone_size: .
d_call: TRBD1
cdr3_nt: TGTGCCAGCAGCTACCGGACAGGATGGTCCTACGAGCAGTACTTC
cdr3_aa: CASSYRTGWSYEQYF

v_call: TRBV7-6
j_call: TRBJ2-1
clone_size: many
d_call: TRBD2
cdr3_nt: TGTGCCAGCAGCTTATGGCTAGCGGAAAACTCCTACAATGAGCAGTTCTTC
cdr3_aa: CASSLWLAENSYNEQFF

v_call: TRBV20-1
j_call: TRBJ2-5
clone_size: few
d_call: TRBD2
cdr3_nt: TGCAGTGCTAAACCGGGAGGGCCGAGGGAGACCCAGTACTTC
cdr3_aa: CSAKPGGPRETQYF

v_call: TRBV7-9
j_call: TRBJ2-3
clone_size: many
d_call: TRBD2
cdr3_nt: TGTGCCAGCAGCTTAACTGGGAGGGCAGATACGCAGTATTTT
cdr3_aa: CASSLTGRADTQYF

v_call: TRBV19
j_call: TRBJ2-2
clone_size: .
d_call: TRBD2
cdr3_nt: TGTGCCAGTAGTCGGGGGGCGAACACCGGGGAGCTGTTTTTT
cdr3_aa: CASSRGANTGELFF

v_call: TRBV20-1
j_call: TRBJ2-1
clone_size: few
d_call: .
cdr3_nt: TGCAGTGCTAGTCCGAAGGGGGAAGGCGGCAATGAGCAGTTCTTC
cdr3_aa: CSASPKGEGGNEQFF

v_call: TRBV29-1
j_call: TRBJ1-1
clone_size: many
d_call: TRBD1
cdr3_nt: TGCAGCGTTCCGGACAGGACGGGCACTGAAGCTTTCTTT
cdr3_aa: CSVPDRTGTEAFF

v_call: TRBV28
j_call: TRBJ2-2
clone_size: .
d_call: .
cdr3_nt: TGTGCCAGCAGGGTACGCCAGGGTGGCACCGGGGAGCTGTTTTTT
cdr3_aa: CASRVRQGGTGELFF

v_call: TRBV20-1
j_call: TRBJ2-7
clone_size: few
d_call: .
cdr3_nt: TGCAGTGCTAGCAGGCCACGGGTCCCCTACGAGCAGTACTTC
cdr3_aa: CSASRPRVPYEQYF

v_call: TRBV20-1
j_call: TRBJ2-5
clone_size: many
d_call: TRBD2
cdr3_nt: TGCAGTGCTCCACGGGAGGCATCTCGAGAGACCCAGTACTTC
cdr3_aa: CSAPREASRETQYF

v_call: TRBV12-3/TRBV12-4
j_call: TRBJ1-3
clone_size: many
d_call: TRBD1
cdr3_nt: TGTGCCAGCAGTTTACGCAGGGGGATGAACACCATATATTTT
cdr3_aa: CASSLRRGMNTIYF

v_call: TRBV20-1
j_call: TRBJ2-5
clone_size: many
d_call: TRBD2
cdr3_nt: TGCAGTGCTAGAGATCCTCTCCTAGCGGGAGAGGGAGAGACCCAGTACTTC
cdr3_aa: CSARDPLLAGEGETQYF

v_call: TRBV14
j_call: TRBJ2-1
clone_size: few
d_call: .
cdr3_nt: TGTGCCAGCAGCCAAGAAACGCAATTAGAGCAGTTCTTC
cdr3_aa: CASSQETQLEQFF

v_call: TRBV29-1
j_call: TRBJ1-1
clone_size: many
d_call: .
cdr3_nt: TGCAGCGTTGAAGGTGCAGGAAACACTGAAGCTTTCTTT
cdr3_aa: CSVEGAGNTEAFF

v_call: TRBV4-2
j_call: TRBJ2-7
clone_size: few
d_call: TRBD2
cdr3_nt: TGTGCCAGCAGCCAAGGAGGCGCTAGCGGGAGCTACGAGCAGTACTTC
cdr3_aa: CASSQGGASGSYEQYF

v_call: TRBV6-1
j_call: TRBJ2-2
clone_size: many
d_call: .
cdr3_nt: TGTGCCACACGCCGGGCGCGGAACACCGGGGAGCTGTTTTTT
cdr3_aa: CATRRARNTGELFF

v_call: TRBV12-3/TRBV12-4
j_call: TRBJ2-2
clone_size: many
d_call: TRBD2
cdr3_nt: TGTGCCAGCAGTTATGGGCTAGCGGCGAACACCGGGGAGCTGTTTTTT
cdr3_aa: CASSYGLAANTGELFF

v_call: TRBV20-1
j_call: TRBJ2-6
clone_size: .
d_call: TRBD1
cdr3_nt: TGCAGTGCTGCCGGGACAGGGTTCTCTGGGGCCAACGTCCTGACTTTC
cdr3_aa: CSAAGTGFSGANVLTF

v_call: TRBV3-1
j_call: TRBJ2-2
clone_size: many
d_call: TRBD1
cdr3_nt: TGTGCCAGCAGCCAAGATTTGATCAGGGGGTTTACCGGGGAGCTGTTTTTT
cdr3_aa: CASSQDLIRGFTGELFF

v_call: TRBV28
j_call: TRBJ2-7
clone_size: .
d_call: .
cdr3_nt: TGTGCCAGCAGTTTAGTGGTTAGGGAGCAGTACTTC
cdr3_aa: CASSLVVREQYF

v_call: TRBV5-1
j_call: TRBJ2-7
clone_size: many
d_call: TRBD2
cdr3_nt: TGCGCCAGCAGCTTTTTAGCGGGGAATCAGCAGTACTTC
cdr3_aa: CASSFLAGNQQYF

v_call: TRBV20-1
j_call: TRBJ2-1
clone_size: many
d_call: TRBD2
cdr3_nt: TGCAGTGCTGGACTTCCCGGGACTAGCAGTTATGAGCAGTTCTTC
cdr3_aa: CSAGLPGTSSYEQFF

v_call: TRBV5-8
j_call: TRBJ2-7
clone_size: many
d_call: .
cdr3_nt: TGTGCCAGCAGCTTGGGTCTCTTGAGAGTCGAGCAGTACTTC
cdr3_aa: CASSLGLLRVEQYF

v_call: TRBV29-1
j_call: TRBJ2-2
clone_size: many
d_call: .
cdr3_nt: TGCAGCGTTCCAGCTTCGGACACCGGGGAGCTGTTTTTT
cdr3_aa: CSVPASDTGELFF

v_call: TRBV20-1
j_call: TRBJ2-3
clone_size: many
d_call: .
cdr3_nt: TGCAGTGCATGGACTCACTTCACAGATACGCAGTATTTT
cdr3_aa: CSAWTHFTDTQYF

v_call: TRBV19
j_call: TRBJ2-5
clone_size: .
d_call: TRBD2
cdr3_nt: TGTGCCAGTAGTAGCCAGGGAGGGAGAGAGACCCAGTACTTC
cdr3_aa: CASSSQGGRETQYF

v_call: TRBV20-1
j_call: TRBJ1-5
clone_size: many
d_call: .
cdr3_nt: TGCAGTGCTAGATTTGGTAGCAATCAGCCCCAGCATTTT
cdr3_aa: CSARFGSNQPQHF

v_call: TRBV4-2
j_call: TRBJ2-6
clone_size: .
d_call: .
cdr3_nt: TGTGCCAGGAGCCCGGGGCTCCACTCTGGGGCCAACGTCCTGACTTTC
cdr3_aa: CARSPGLHSGANVLTF

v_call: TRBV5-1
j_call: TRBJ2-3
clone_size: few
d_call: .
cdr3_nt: TGCGCCAGCACCCGATCAGGGGGCACAGATACGCAGTATTTT
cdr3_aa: CASTRSGGTDTQYF

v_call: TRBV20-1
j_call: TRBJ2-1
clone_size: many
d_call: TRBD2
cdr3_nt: TGCAGTGCTTCAGCCCCGGGACTAGCGGGAAAATACAATGAGCAGTTCTTC
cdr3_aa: CSASAPGLAGKYNEQFF

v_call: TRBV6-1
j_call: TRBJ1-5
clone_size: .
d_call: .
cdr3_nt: TGTGCCAGCAGTCGGACAGCGAGCAATCAGCCCCAGCATTTT
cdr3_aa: CASSRTASNQPQHF

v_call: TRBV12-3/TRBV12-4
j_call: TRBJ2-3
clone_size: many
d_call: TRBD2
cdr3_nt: TGTGCCAGCGGCACCGCGTGGGGACTAGAGGTGACTAGCACAGATACGCAGTATTTT
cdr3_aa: CASGTAWGLEVTSTDTQYF

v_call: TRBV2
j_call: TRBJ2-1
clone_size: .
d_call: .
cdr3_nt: TGTGCCAGCAGTGAAAATCGGGGCAGCTCCTACAATGAGCAGTTCTTC
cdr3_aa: CASSENRGSSYNEQFF

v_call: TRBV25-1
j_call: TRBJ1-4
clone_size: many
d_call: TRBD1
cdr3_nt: TGTGCCAGCAGTGAAGGGACAGGGTTTGAAAAACTGTTTTTT
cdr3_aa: CASSEGTGFEKLFF

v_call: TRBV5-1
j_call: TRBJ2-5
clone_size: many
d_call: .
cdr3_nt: TGCGCCAGCAGCTTGCAGTTGGAGACCCAGTACTTC
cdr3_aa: CASSLQLETQYF

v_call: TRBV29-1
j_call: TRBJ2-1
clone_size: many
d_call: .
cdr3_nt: TGCAGCGCTAAAATGAGCTCCTACAATGAGCAGTTCTTC
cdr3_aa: CSAKMSSYNEQFF

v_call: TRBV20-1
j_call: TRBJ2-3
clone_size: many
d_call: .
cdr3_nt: TGCAGTGCTAAGCAAGTTGAATCGGATACGCAGTATTTT
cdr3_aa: CSAKQVESDTQYF

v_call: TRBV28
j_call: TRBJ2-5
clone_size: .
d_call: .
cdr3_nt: TGTACCAGCAGTAGCTTTCTTATGGGGGGAACAGAGACCCAGTACTTC
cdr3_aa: CTSSSFLMGGTETQYF

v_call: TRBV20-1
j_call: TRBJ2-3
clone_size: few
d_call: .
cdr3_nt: TGCAGTGCGACGGATGGGCGGGACCCCACAGATACGCAGTATTTT
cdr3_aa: CSATDGRDPTDTQYF

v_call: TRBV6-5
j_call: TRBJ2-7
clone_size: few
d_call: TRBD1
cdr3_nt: TGTGCCAGCAGTTACCAACCGACAGGGACCTACGAGCAGTACTTC
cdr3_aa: CASSYQPTGTYEQYF

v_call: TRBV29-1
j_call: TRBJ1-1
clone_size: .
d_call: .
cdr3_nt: TGCAGCGCCTTCAGGAAGAACACTGAAGCTTTCTTT
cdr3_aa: CSAFRKNTEAFF

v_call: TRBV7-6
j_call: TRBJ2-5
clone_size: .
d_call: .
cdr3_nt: TGTGCCAGCGGAATGGGGGGGGCGTGGAGAGAGACCCAGTACTTC
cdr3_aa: CASGMGGAWRETQYF

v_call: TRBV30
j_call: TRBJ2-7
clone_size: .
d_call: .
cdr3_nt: TGTGCCTGTCACGGAGCACGGTTCGAGCAGTACTTC
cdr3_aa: CACHGARFEQYF

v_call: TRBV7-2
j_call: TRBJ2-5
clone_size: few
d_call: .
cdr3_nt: TGTGCCAGCAGCTTAGCACTAGGTCCCCAGTACTTC
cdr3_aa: CASSLALGPQYF